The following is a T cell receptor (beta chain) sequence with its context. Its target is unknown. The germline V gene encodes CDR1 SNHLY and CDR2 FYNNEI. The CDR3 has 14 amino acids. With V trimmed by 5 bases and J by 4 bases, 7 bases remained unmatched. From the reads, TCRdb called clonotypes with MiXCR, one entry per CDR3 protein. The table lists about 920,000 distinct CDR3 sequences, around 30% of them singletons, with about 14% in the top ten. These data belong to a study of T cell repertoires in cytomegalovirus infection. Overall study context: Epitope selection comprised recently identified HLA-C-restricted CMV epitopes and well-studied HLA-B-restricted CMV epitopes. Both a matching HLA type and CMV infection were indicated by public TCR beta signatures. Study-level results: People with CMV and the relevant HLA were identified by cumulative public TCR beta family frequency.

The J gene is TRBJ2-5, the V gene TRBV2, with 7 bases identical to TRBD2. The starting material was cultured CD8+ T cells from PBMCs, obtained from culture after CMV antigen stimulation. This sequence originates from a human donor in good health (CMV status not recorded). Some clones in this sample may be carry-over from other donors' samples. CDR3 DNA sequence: TGTGCCAGCAGTCTCGAGGAGCGGGGAGAGACCCAGTACTTC. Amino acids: CASSLEERGETQYF.